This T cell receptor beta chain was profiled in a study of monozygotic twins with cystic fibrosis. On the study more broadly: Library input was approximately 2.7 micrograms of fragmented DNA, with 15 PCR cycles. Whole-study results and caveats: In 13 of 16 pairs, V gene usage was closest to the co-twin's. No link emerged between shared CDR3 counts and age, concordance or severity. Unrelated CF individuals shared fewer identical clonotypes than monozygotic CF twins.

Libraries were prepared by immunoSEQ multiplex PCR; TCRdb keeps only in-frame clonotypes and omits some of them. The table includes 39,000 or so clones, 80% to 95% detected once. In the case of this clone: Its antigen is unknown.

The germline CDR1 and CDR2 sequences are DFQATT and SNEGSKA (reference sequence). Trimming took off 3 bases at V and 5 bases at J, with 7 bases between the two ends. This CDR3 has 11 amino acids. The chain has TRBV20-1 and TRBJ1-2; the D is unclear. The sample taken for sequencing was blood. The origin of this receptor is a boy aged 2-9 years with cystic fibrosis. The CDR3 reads CSASGDYGYTF. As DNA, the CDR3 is TGCAGTGCTAGCGGGGATTATGGCTACACCTTC.